One sample yielded the 30 T cell receptor beta chains listed below, sequenced in a study of cytomegalovirus exposure and HLA in healthy donors. With 60 Vbeta and 13 Jbeta primers, the PCR was carried out. The method was immunoSEQ multiplex PCR; TCRdb's version includes in-frame clones alone and lacks a portion of them. In the table there are under 200,000 clones, approximately 82% of which are singletons. Sequenced sample: PBMCs. The source of these receptors is a male donor in good health and CMV-seronegative.

The genes are TRBV7-2 and TRBJ2-1; 7 positions agree with TRBD2. This CDR3 contains 16 residues. Germline-derived CDR1 and CDR2 are SGHTA and FQGNSA. V shed 1 base, J shed 2 bases, and the junction held 5 bases outside the gene matches. CDR3 bases: TGTGCCAGCAGCTTAGTGAGCGGGATGCCCTACAATGAGCAGTTCTTC. Protein: CASSLVSGMPYNEQFF.

This sequence joins TRBV6-5 and TRBJ1-2, with TRBD1 matching 8 bases. The J segment lost 7 bases and the V segment lost 3 bases, leaving 7 bases of the junction unmatched. The CDR3 covers 14 residues. CDR1 MNHEY and CDR2 SVGAGI come from the germline V gene. The CDR3, as DNA: TGTGCCAGCAGTTATCAGGGGGCGCACGGTGGCTACACCTTC. Its translation: CASSYQGAHGGYTF.

This chain connects TRBV27 to TRBJ1-1, with D tentatively TRBD1 (5 bases). Per germline, CDR1 MNHEY and CDR2 SMNVEV (reference sequence). V dropped 3 bases and J dropped 0 bases, with 8 bases sitting between them. The CDR3 sequence is 14 residues long. CDR3 amino acids: CASSLARVNTEAFF. CDR3 DNA: TGTGCCAGCAGTTTGGCCAGGGTGAACACTGAAGCTTTCTTT.

This chain joins TRBV7-3 and TRBJ1-1; D perhaps matches TRBD1 (6 bases). The CDR3 length is 15 residues. V lost 0 bases to trimming and J lost 1 base, with 9 bases between them. CDR1 is SGHTA and CDR2 is FQGTGA in the germline V gene. CDR3 sequence reads: CASSLTTGANTEAFF. The CDR3 coding sequence is TGTGCCAGCAGCTTAACGACAGGCGCGAACACTGAAGCTTTCTTT.

The chain is built from TRBV19 and TRBJ2-1; 10 positions agree with TRBD1. The junction had 10 bases not matched to a gene; V was cut back by 5 bases and J by 6 bases. The CDR3 extends over 16 amino acids. Looked up from germline, CDR1 is LNHDA and CDR2 is SQIVND (reference sequence). CDR3 sequence reads: CASSFRTGGLGNEQFF. The DNA for the CDR3 is TGTGCCAGTAGTTTCCGGACAGGGGGATTGGGCAATGAGCAGTTCTTC.

The CDR3 nucleotides read TGTGCCAGCAGCGTACTAGCGGGTTTTTCCTACAATGAGCAGTTCTTC. As protein: CASSVLAGFSYNEQFF. This chain uses TRBV9 with TRBJ2-1; 8 positions agree with TRBD2. This CDR3 has 16 residues. Germline V gene lookup returns CDR1 SGDLS and CDR2 YYNGEE. V gave up 1 base and J gave up 1 base; unmatched junction bases: 4.

V is TRBV15 and J is TRBJ2-1, with unresolved D. V was trimmed by 3 bases and J by 2 bases, leaving 11 bases between them. The CDR3 runs to 15 residues. Germline CDR1 and CDR2: LNHNV and YYDKDF (reference sequence). CDR3 nucleotides: TGTGCCACCAGCAGCTTCGACTGGGCCTACAATGAGCAGTTCTTC. Translated, it gives CATSSFDWAYNEQFF.

The chain couples TRBV9 to TRBJ2-1; D ambiguous. Germline V gives CDR1 SGDLS, CDR2 YYNGEE. Deletions cut 4 bases from V and 6 bases from J, with 17 bases between. This CDR3 has 15 residues. Written as DNA, the CDR3 is TGTGCCAGCAGCCCGTCTCAGGCGTCCAGCAATGAGCAGTTCTTC. It codes for CASSPSQASSNEQFF.

The chain couples TRBV7-9 to TRBJ1-1; 8 positions match TRBD1. The CDR3 extends over 15 amino acids. Germline values: CDR1 SEHNR, CDR2 FQNEAQ (reference sequence). The V segment lost 6 bases and the J segment 5 bases; nucleotides outside the gene matches: 11. This CDR3 is CASSPRGQGETEAFF. As DNA, the CDR3 is TGTGCCAGCAGTCCTAGAGGACAGGGTGAGACTGAAGCTTTCTTT.

Note on this clone: Within the sample, other DNA sequences also encode this same CDR3. The chain links TRBV18 to TRBJ1-5; 12 nucleotides align to TRBD1. CDR1 is KGHSH, CDR2 LQKENI, per germline. The CDR3 contains 14 residues. The ends lost 3 bases at V and 7 bases at J; junction bases unmatched: 1. DNA for the CDR3: TGTGCCAGCTCACCCGGGACAGGGGGCCAGCCCCAGCATTTT. Amino acid sequence: CASSPGTGGQPQHF.

V and J are TRBV19 and TRBJ1-5; 7 nucleotides match TRBD1. The V and J ends lost 5 bases and 0 bases, in that order; junction bases with no gene match: 7. CDR3 length: 16 amino acids. Germline CDR1 is LNHDA and CDR2 is SQIVND (reference sequence). CDR3 coding DNA: TGTGCCAGTAGTCCGGGACAGATCTATAGCAATCAGCCCCAGCATTTT. It codes for CASSPGQIYSNQPQHF.

V usage is TRBV19 and J usage is TRBJ2-3; D gene uncertain. V was cut by 8 bases and J by 5 bases, with 8 bases left in between. This CDR3 has 11 residues. Germline V gene lookup returns CDR1 LNHDA and CDR2 SQIVND (reference sequence). The CDR3 DNA reads TGTGCCAGTGCAGAGCGAGATACGCAGTATTTT. Amino acid sequence: CASAERDTQYF.

The rearrangement links TRBV4-1 to TRBJ1-5, with unresolved D. This CDR3 has 15 amino acids. The V end lost 1 base, the J end lost 0 bases, and 7 bases lay between the germline ends. Per the germline V gene, CDR1 is MGHRA and CDR2 is YSYEKL. CDR3 in DNA: TGCGCCAGCAGCCAAGTTGCGTCTAGCAATCAGCCCCAGCATTTT. This encodes CASSQVASSNQPQHF.

This chain links TRBV28 with TRBJ2-5; TRBD1 matches 9 bases. Germline CDR1 is MDHEN and CDR2 is SYDVKM. The CDR3 extends over 14 amino acids. V was pared by 10 bases and J by 4 bases, with 10 bases of the junction left unmatched. The CDR3 nucleotides read TGTGCCATCCAGATGACAGGGGGAGGAGAGACCCAGTACTTC. Translated: CAIQMTGGGETQYF. The full variable domain, in which reference TRBV28 and TRBJ2-5 provide the parts outside the CDR3, is DVKVTQSSRYLVKRTGEKVFLECVQDMDHENMFWYRQDPGLGLRLIYFSYDVKMKEKGDIPEGYSVSREKKERFSLILESASTNQTSMYLCAIQMTGGGETQYFGPGTRLLVL.

The rearrangement uses TRBV25-1 and TRBJ2-1, with a weak D call TRBD2 (6 bases). This CDR3 contains 14 residues. V gave up 0 bases and J gave up 8 bases, with 11 bases separating them. Germline CDR1 is MGHDK and CDR2 is SYGVNS. CDR3 in amino acids: CASSEYSGVDEQFF. CDR3 coding DNA: TGTGCCAGCAGTGAATATTCGGGGGTGGATGAGCAGTTCTTC.

As regards this clone: The sample contains more than one DNA sequence encoding this CDR3. The chain joins TRBV4-1 to TRBJ2-5; D gene unclear. Germline assignment: CDR1 MGHRA and CDR2 YSYEKL. V lost 4 bases and J 4 bases, leaving 10 bases between the germline ends. The CDR3 runs 13 residues. CDR3 amino acids: CASSPHRGETQYF. Written as DNA, the CDR3 is TGCGCCAGCAGCCCGCATCGCGGAGAGACCCAGTACTTC.

This clone was seen a few times. The chain employs TRBV7-9 and TRBJ2-7, with 7 bases lining up with TRBD1. Germline lookup yields CDR1 SEHNR and CDR2 FQNEAQ (reference sequence). After removal of 5 bases from V and 2 bases from J, the junction contained 9 bases not matched to a gene. The CDR3 is made up of 15 amino acids. CDR3 sequence: CASSPRRTGAYEQYF. The CDR3 nucleotides read TGTGCCAGCAGCCCCCGGCGGACAGGCGCCTACGAGCAGTACTTC.

This clone has just one count. This chain links TRBV7-8 with TRBJ2-2; D may be TRBD2 (6 bases). From germline, CDR1 is SGHVS and CDR2 FQNEAQ. V lost 5 bases, J lost 4 bases, and 17 bases lay in between. The CDR3 covers 16 residues. This CDR3 is CASSAGLPGGTGELFF. The CDR3 DNA reads as TGTGCCAGCAGCGCGGGACTCCCCGGGGGCACCGGGGAGCTGTTTTTT.

This clone turned up a few times. This sequence joins TRBV5-1 and TRBJ1-1; 7 bases match TRBD1. Looked up from germline, CDR1 is SGHRS and CDR2 is YFSETQ. After removal of 4 bases from V and 3 bases from J, the junction contained 12 bases not matched to a gene. This CDR3 region has 16 residues. CDR3 amino acids: CASSQKTGQYDTEAFF. The CDR3 DNA sequence: TGCGCCAGCAGCCAGAAGACAGGGCAGTATGACACTGAAGCTTTCTTT.

V usage is TRBV5-1 and J usage is TRBJ2-7, with 7 bases matching TRBD2. The CDR3 has 15 residues. Germline V gives CDR1 SGHRS, CDR2 YFSETQ. V lost 3 bases and J lost 2; bases outside the gene matches: 8. CDR3 sequence (DNA): TGCGCCAGCAGCTGGGCTGGGAGGGGTCCCTACGAGCAGTACTTC. Amino acids: CASSWAGRGPYEQYF.

The chain links TRBV5-6 to TRBJ1-1, with TRBD1 identical over 7 bases. V lost 4 bases and J lost 5; bases outside the gene matches: 17. Germline V gene lookup returns CDR1 SGHDT and CDR2 YYEEEE. There are 17 residues in the CDR3. The CDR3 bases are TGTGCCAGCAGCCCCGTGCGTACGGGCAGGGGGAAGACTGAAGCTTTCTTT. Encoded protein: CASSPVRTGRGKTEAFF.

The chain carries TRBV9 and TRBJ2-3, with 9 bases identical to TRBD2. CDR3 length equals 16 residues. Germline values: CDR1 SGDLS, CDR2 YYNGEE. The J segment lost 1 base and the V segment lost 0 bases, leaving 3 bases of the junction unmatched. The CDR3 DNA sequence: TGTGCCAGCAGCGTAGTCGGCGGGGGGGGCACAGATACGCAGTATTTT. Protein sequence: CASSVVGGGGTDTQYF.

V usage is TRBV7-2 and J usage is TRBJ2-1; no definite D call. Between the trimmed V and J ends, which lost 1 base and 1 base, there was a span of 5 bases. This CDR3 is built from 14 residues. Germline V gene sequence: CDR1 SGHTA, CDR2 FQGNSA. Here the CDR3 reads CASSLETSYNEQFF. The CDR3, as DNA: TGTGCCAGCAGCTTAGAGACATCCTACAATGAGCAGTTCTTC.

This clone showed up just a few times. The CDR3 DNA reads as TGTGCCAGCAGCTCGACTAGCGGGGGACCAGATACGCAGTATTTT. It specifies CASSSTSGGPDTQYF. The chain employs TRBV7-9 and TRBJ2-3, with 12 positions matching TRBD2. Trimming removed 4 bases from V and 4 bases from J; junction bases left unmatched: 3. Germline CDR1 SEHNR, CDR2 FQNEAQ (reference sequence). The CDR3 has 15 residues.

The V and J genes are TRBV2 and TRBJ1-5; D possibly corresponds to TRBD1 (6 bases). The germline V gene has CDR1 SNHLY and CDR2 FYNNEI. Trimming left V 4 bases short and J 0 bases short, with 10 bases between. The CDR3 extends over 15 amino acids. CDR3: CASSVTGFSNQPQHF. CDR3 coding DNA: TGTGCCAGCAGTGTTACAGGGTTTAGCAATCAGCCCCAGCATTTT.

The chain couples TRBV7-3 to TRBJ2-3, with a possible D match to TRBD1 (6 bases). Germline CDR1 SGHTA, CDR2 FQGTGA. Trimming stripped 4 bases from V and 4 bases from J, with 12 bases between. The CDR3 totals 14 residues. CDR3: CASSSRGHPDTQYF. In DNA, the CDR3 is TGTGCCAGCAGCTCCCGGGGACACCCAGATACGCAGTATTTT.

The rearrangement uses TRBV6-6 and TRBJ2-5; D not certain. V shed 8 bases and J shed 0 bases, with 10 bases lying between them. Germline assignment: CDR1 MNHNY and CDR2 SVGAGI (reference sequence). The CDR3 contains 13 residues. The CDR3 is CASRRRHQETQYF. The CDR3 DNA reads TGTGCCAGCCGACGGCGGCACCAAGAGACCCAGTACTTC.

This clone was counted only a few times. V usage is TRBV5-4 and J usage is TRBJ2-7; 9 nucleotides agree with TRBD2. CDR1 is SGHNT and CDR2 is YYREEE in the germline V gene (reference sequence). J was trimmed by 2 bases and V by 0 bases; bases with no gene match: 3. This CDR3 comprises 15 residues. CDR3 nucleotides: TGTGCCAGCAGCTTGGATCTAGCGGGAACCTACGAGCAGTACTTC. Translating it yields CASSLDLAGTYEQYF.

This clone was seen a few times. The chain employs TRBV7-9 and TRBJ1-2; 9 bases line up with TRBD1. Trimming took 6 bases from V and 3 from J; bases not matched to a gene: 5. Germline V gene data show CDR1 as SEHNR and CDR2 as FQNEAQ (reference sequence). The CDR3 loop spans 14 amino acids. Here the CDR3 reads CASRTGTGYYGYTF. CDR3 nucleotide sequence: TGTGCCAGCAGGACCGGGACAGGGTACTATGGCTACACCTTC.

This chain joins TRBV19 and TRBJ2-2; 11 bases agree with TRBD2. The germline V gene encodes CDR1 LNHDA and CDR2 SQIVND (reference sequence). CDR3 size: 18 residues. J gave up 6 bases and V 10 bases, and 19 bases lay outside the gene matches. CDR3 DNA: TGTGCCACCAAACCCTTAAAGGGACTAGCGGTTTCGTCCGGGGAGCTGTTTTTT. It codes for CATKPLKGLAVSSGELFF.